This T cell receptor (beta chain) was profiled in a study of T cell responses to AZD1222 COVID-19 vaccine. Sequenced by immunoSEQ multiplex PCR; TCRdb stores in-frame clones only, minus some. The sample holds 95,000 to 150,000 clones, around 90% seen once. Broader study findings: Donors in the cohort were predominantly white British and more often female, and clonal diversity was possibly underestimated.

This clone occurred a few times. The antigen is not known. At one boundary the junction diverges from the germline segment, which might be a read error. Germline V gene lookup returns CDR1 SSHAT and CDR2 FNYEAQ (reference sequence). CDR3 size: 17 residues. This TCR was sampled from an adult who received the AZD1222 COVID-19 vaccine. This chain uses TRBV7-7 with TRBJ2-2, with TRBD1 identical over 8 bases. The sample was peripheral blood, taken 28 days after the second AZD1222 dose. Here the CDR3 DNA reads TGTGCTAGCAGCTTCGCCGGGACAGGCTTCTCCACCGGGGAGCTGTTTTTT. Its translation: CASSFAGTGFSTGELFF.